The present TCR beta chain was sequenced within a study of breast tumors, draining lymph nodes, adjacent tissues. MiXCR was run by TCRdb on the multiplex PCR reads, yielding one entry per CDR3 protein. The data contain 100,000 to 150,000 distinct CDR3 sequences, 20% to 25% of them seen just once; the ten biggest clones take up around 2.6%. The lymph nodes were axillary draining lymph nodes from breast cancer patients. The trim removed 0 bases at V and 7 bases at J, leaving 11 bases unmatched. CDR1 is SGDLS, CDR2 YYNGEE, per germline. The CDR3 contains 19 residues. The sequenced sample was axillary lymph node tissue. This receptor was obtained from a female donor with breast cancer. Some clones in this sample may be carry-over from other donors' samples. The rearrangement links TRBV9 to TRBJ2-1, with 15 positions matching TRBD2. CDR3 residues: CASSVEGLAGGRTPNEQFF. CDR3 coding DNA: TGTGCCAGCAGCGTAGAGGGACTAGCGGGAGGCCGCACCCCGAATGAGCAGTTCTTC. Looking up the rest from reference TRBV9 and TRBJ2-1 gives the full variable domain: DSGVTQTPKHLITATGQRVTLRCSPRSGDLSVYWYQQSLDQGLQFLIQYYNGEERAKGNILERFSAQQFPDLHSELNLSSLELGDSALYFCASSVEGLAGGRTPNEQFFGPGTRLTVL.